This T cell receptor beta chain was recorded in a study of technical replicates of blood from a few donors (dated by TCRdb to 2016 to 2017). The method was the immunoSEQ multiplex PCR assay. Not all clones reach the TCRdb copy of this immuneACCESS table, which keeps in-frame sequences only. Checked studies attribute under half of the gap to unresolved V genes and leave the rest unexplained. Counted in this sample were some 11,000 clones; about 94% of them appeared once. The ten largest clones take up under 7.5% of the sample. As for this clone: Its binding antigen is unknown. No qualities accompany the bases; no much larger clone lies one base away.

As encoded in the germline V gene, CDR1 is MNHEY while CDR2 is SVGAGI. V is trimmed back by 3 bases and J by 2 bases, and the junction contains 5 bases that no gene match accounts for. Reading from cysteine to phenylalanine, the CDR3 counts 16 amino acids. The sequence is cut down to CDR3 DNA, 48 bases in frame from base 1. Sequencing input: PBMCs. The chain is made from TRBV6-5 and TRBJ1-4, with 8 junctional bases fitting TRBD1. The TCR was taken from a human donor in good health. The CDR3 amino acid sequence is: CASSYRTGRTNEKLFF. The DNA sequence reads TGTGCCAGCAGTTATAGGACAGGGAGGACTAATGAAAAACTGTTTTTT.